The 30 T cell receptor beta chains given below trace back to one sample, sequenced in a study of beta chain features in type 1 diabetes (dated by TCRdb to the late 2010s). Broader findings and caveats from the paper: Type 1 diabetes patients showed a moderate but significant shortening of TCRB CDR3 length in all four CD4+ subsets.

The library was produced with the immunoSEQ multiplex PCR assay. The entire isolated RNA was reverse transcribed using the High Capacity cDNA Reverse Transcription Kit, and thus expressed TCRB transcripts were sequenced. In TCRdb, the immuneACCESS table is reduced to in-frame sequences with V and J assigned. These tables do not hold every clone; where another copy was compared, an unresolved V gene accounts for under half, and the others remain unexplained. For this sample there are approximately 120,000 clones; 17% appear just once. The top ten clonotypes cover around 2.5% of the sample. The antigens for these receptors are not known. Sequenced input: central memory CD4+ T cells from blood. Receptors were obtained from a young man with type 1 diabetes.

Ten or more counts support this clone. The CDR3 loop reads CASSVGQTYGYTF. CDR3 nucleotides: TGTGCCAGCAGCGTAGGGCAGACCTATGGCTACACCTTC. The chain carries TRBV9 and TRBJ1-2, with no clear D. CDR1 SGDLS and CDR2 YYNGEE come from the germline V gene. CDR3 size: 13 residues. V lost 0 bases and J 4 bases, leaving 7 bases between the germline ends.

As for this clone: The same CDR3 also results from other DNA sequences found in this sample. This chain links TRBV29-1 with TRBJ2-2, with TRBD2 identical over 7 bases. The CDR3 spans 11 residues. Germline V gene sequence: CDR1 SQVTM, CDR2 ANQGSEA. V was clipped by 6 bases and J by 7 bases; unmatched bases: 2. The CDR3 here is CSVGEGGELFF. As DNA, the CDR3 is TGCAGCGTGGGGGAGGGCGGGGAGCTGTTTTTT.

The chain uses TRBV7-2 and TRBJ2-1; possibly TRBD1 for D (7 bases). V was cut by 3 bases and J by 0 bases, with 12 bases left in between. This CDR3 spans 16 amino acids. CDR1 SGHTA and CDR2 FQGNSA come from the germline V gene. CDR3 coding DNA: TGTGCCAGCAGCTTCCAGGGGGGCCACTCCTACAATGAGCAGTTCTTC. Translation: CASSFQGGHSYNEQFF. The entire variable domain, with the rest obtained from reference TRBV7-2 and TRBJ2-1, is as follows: GAGVSQSPSNKVTEKGKDVELRCDPISGHTALYWYRQSLGQGLEFLIYFQGNSAPDKSGLPSDRFSAERTGGSVSTLTIQRTQQEDSAVYLCASSFQGGHSYNEQFFGPGTRLTVL.

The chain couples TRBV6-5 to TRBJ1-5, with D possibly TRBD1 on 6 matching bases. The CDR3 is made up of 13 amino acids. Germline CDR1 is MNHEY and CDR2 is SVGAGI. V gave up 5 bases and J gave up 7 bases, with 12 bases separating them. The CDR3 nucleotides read TGTGCCAGCAGTCGGACAGAGGGGCAGCCCCAGCATTTT. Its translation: CASSRTEGQPQHF.

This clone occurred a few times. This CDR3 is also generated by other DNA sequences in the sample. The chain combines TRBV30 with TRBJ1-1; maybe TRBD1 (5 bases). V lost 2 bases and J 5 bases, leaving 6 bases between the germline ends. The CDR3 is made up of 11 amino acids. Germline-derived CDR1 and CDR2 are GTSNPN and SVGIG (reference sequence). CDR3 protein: CAWSWGTEAFF. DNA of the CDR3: TGTGCCTGGAGTTGGGGGACTGAAGCTTTCTTT.

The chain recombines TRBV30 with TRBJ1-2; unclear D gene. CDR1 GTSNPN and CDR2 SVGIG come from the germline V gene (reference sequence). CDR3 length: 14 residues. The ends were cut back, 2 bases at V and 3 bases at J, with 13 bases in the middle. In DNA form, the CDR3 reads TGTGCCTGGAGTCCTTTCGACGGCTACTATGGCTACACCTTC. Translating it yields CAWSPFDGYYGYTF.

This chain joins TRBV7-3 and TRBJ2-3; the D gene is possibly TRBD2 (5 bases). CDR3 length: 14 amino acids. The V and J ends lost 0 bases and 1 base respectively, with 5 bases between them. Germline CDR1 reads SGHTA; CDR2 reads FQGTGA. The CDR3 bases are TGTGCCAGCAGCTTAACCGGGGGCACAGATACGCAGTATTTT. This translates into CASSLTGGTDTQYF.

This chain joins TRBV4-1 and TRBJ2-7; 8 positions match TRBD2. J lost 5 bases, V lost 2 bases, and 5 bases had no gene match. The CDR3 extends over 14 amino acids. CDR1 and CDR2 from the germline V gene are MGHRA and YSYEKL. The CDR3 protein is CASSQPGLENEQYF. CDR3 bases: TGCGCCAGCAGCCAACCGGGACTAGAGAACGAGCAGTACTTC.

CDR3 nucleotides: TGTGCCAGCGCCGCCCTAGCGGGGGGAGATACGCAGTATTTT. Translated: CASAALAGGDTQYF. The chain employs TRBV7-2 and TRBJ2-3; 11 nucleotides align to TRBD2. V lost 8 bases to trimming and J lost 5 bases; unmatched junction nucleotides: 6. Germline CDR1 and CDR2: SGHTA and FQGNSA. CDR3 length: 14 residues.

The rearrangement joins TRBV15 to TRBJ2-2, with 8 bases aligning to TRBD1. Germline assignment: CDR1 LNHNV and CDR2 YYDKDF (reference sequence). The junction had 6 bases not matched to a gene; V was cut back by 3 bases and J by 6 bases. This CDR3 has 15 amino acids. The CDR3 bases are TGTGCCACCAGCAGGGTGGACAGGGACGCCGGGGAGCTGTTTTTT. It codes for CATSRVDRDAGELFF.

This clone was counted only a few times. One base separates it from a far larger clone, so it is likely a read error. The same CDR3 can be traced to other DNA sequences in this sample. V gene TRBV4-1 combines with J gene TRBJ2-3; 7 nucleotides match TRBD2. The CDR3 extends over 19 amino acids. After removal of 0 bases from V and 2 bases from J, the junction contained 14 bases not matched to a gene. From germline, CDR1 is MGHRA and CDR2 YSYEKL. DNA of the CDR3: TGCGCCAGCAGCCAAGAAGTTGCTAGCGGAGTCCAACACACAGATACGCAGTATTTT. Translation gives CASSQEVASGVQHTDTQYF.

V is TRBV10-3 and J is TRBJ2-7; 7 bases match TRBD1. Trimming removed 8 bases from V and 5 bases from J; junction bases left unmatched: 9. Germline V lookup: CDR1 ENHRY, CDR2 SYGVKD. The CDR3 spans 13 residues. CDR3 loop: CAIHGQAPNEQYF. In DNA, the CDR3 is TGTGCCATCCACGGACAGGCTCCTAACGAGCAGTACTTC.

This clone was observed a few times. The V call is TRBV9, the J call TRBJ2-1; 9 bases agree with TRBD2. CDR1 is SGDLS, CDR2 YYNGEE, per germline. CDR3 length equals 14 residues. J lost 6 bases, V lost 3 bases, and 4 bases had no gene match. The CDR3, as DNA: TGTGCCAGCAGCGAGGGACTAGCCTTCAATGAGCAGTTCTTC. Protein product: CASSEGLAFNEQFF.

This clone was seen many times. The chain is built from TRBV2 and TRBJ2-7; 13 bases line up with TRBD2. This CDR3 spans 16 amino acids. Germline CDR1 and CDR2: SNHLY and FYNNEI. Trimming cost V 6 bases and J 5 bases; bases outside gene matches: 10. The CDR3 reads CASRLPGLAGAHEQYF. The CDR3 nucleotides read TGTGCCAGCAGGCTCCCTGGACTAGCGGGAGCTCACGAGCAGTACTTC.

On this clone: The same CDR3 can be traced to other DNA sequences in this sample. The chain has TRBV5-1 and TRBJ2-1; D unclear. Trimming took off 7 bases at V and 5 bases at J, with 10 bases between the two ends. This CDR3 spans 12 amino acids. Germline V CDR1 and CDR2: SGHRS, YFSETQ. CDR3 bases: TGCGCCAGCGGGCTAGACCACAATGAGCAGTTCTTC. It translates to CASGLDHNEQFF.

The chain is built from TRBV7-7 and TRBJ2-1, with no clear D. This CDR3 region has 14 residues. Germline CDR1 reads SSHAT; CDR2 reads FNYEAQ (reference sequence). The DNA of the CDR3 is TGTGCTAGCTCCGTGGCAGGAGCTTACAATGAGCAGTTCTTC. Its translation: CASSVAGAYNEQFF.

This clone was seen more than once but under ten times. This chain's CDR3 is CASSLQGNKDTQYF. CDR3 DNA: TGTGCCAGCAGTTTACAGGGGAATAAAGATACGCAGTATTTT. The chain has TRBV6-5 and TRBJ2-3; 7 bases line up with TRBD1. V was pared by 4 bases and J by 5 bases, with 6 bases of the junction left unmatched. The CDR3 is 14 amino acids. The germline V gene encodes CDR1 MNHEY and CDR2 SVGAGI.

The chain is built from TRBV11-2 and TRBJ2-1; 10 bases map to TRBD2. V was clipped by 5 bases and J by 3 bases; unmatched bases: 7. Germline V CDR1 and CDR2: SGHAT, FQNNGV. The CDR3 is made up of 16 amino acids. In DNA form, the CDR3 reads TGTGCCAGCAGCATCCGTCTAGCGGGAGTCTACAATGAGCAGTTCTTC. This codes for CASSIRLAGVYNEQFF.

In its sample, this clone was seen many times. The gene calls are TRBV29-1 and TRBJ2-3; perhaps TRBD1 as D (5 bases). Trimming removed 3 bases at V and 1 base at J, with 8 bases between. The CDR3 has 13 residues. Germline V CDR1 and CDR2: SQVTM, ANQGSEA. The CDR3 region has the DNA TGCAGCGTTGAGGACACGCGCACAGATACGCAGTATTTT. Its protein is CSVEDTRTDTQYF.

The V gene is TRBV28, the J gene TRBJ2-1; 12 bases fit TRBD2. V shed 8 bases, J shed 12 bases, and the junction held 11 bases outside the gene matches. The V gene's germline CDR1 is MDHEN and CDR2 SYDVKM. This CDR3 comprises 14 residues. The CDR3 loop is CASGLLAGGRLQFF. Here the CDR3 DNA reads TGTGCCAGCGGACTGCTAGCGGGGGGGCGATTGCAGTTCTTC.

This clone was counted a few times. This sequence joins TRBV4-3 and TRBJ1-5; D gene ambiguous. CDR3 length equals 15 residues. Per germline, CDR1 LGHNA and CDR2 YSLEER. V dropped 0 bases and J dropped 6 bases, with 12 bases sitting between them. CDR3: CASSQDVWTGQPQHF. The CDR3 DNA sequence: TGCGCCAGCAGCCAAGATGTCTGGACTGGTCAGCCCCAGCATTTT.

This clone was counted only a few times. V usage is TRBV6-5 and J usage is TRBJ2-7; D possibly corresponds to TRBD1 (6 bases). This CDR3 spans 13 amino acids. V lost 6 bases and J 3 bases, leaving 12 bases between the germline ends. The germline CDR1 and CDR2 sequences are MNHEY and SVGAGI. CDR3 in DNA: TGTGCCAGCAGGAACGGACAGAACTACGAGCAGTACTTC. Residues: CASRNGQNYEQYF.

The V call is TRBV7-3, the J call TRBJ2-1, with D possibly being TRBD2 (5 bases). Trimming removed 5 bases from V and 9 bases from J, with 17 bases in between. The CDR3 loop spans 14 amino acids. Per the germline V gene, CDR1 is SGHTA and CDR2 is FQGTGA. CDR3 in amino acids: CASSDKTRGGEQFF. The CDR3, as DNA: TGTGCCAGCAGCGATAAAACTAGAGGCGGTGAGCAGTTCTTC.

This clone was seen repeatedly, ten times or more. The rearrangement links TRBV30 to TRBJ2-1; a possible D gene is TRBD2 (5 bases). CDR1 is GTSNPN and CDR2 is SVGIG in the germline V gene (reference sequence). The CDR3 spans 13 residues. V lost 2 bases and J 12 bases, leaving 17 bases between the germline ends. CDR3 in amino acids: CAWSSGSSVGQFF. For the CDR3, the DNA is TGTGCCTGGAGTTCGGGAAGCTCGGTCGGGCAGTTCTTC.

The CDR3 is CAWSVVGSGQFF. In DNA form, the CDR3 reads TGTGCCTGGAGTGTAGTCGGGTCAGGGCAGTTCTTC. V and J are TRBV30 and TRBJ2-1; the D is unclear. CDR1 GTSNPN and CDR2 SVGIG come from the germline V gene (reference sequence). Trimming stripped 0 bases from V and 12 bases from J, with 12 bases between. The CDR3 runs 12 residues.

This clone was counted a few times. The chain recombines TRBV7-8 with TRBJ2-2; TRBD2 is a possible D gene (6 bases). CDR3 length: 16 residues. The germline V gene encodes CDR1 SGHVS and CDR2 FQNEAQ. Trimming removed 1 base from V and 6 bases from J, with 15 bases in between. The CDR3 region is CASSLVGRGSPGELFF. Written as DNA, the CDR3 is TGTGCCAGCAGCTTAGTGGGGCGGGGTAGCCCCGGGGAGCTGTTTTTT.

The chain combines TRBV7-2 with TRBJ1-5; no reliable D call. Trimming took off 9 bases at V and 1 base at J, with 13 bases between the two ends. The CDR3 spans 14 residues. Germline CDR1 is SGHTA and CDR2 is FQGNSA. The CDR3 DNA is TGTGCCAGTACAGTGGTGGGCAGCAATCAGCCCCAGCATTTT. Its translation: CASTVVGSNQPQHF. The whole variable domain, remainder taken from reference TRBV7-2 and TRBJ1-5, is GAGVSQSPSNKVTEKGKDVELRCDPISGHTALYWYRQSLGQGLEFLIYFQGNSAPDKSGLPSDRFSAERTGGSVSTLTIQRTQQEDSAVYLCASTVVGSNQPQHFGDGTRLSIL.

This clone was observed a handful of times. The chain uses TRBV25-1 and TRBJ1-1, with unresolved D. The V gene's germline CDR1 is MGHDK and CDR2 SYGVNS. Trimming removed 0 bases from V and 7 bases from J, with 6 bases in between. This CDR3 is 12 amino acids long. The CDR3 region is CASSEYRDEAFF. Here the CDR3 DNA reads TGTGCCAGCAGTGAATACAGAGATGAAGCTTTCTTT.

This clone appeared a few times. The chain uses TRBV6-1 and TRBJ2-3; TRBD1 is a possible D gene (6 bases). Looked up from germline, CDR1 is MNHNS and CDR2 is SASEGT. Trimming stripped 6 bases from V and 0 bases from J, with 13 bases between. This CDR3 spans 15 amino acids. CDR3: CASRLWTASTDTQYF. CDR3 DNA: TGTGCCAGCAGGCTATGGACAGCAAGCACAGATACGCAGTATTTT.

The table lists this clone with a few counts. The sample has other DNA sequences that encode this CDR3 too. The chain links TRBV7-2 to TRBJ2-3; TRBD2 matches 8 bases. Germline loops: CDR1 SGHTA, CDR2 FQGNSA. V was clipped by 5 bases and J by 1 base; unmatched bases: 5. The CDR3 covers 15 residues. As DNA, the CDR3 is TGTGCCAGCAGCCTTAATAGCGGGGGCACAGATACGCAGTATTTT. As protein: CASSLNSGGTDTQYF. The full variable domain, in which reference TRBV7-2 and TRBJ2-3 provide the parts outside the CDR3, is GAGVSQSPSNKVTEKGKDVELRCDPISGHTALYWYRQSLGQGLEFLIYFQGNSAPDKSGLPSDRFSAERTGGSVSTLTIQRTQQEDSAVYLCASSLNSGGTDTQYFGPGTRLTVL.